The clone carrying this TCR beta chain was detected ten times or more. Its specificity is not known. Amplification of TCR alpha and beta CDR3 regions from RNA used iRepertoire nested multiplex PCR. TCRdb ran MiXCR on the multiplex PCR reads and lists one entry per CDR3 protein. The data show about 410,000 distinct CDR3 sequences, with more than 35% seen just once and approximately 12% held by the top ten. The source of the sample is a study of glioma-infiltrating T cells. Study context: Blood libraries targeted roughly 4.5- to 11-fold coverage of 750,000 to 1,000,000 T cells. Study findings and constraints: Above-expected tissue-blood divergence occurred in all gliomas, most in low-grade ones. Only very few CDR3 sequences appeared in both tissue and blood. Shared blood CDR3 signature motifs marked patients with low tissue-blood divergence.

Trimming left V 2 bases short and J 0 bases short, with 13 bases between. The CDR3 covers 16 residues. Looked up from germline, CDR1 is MDHEN and CDR2 is SYDVKM. The chain combines TRBV28 with TRBJ1-2; D not resolved. This sequence originates from a human donor with low-grade glioma or glioblastoma, undergoing nonglioma brain surgery, or in good health (not recorded which). The sample consisted of glioma tissue, nonneoplastic brain tissue, or PBMCs (not recorded which). The CDR3 loop reads CASSLGFRVPNYGYTF. In nucleotides, the CDR3 is TGTGCCAGCAGTTTAGGGTTCCGGGTGCCTAACTATGGCTACACCTTC.